The 23 T cell receptor beta chains given below trace back to one sample, sequenced in a study of Tregs in tolerant kidney transplant recipients. Assay used: immunoSEQ multiplex PCR; TCRdb lists only in-frame clones, some missing. The sample consists of 200,000 to 300,000 clones, 80% to 85% of them appearing once. The sequenced sample consisted of CD4+ T cells from blood. The receptors derive from a human donor in good health.

The chain links TRBV13 to TRBJ2-7, with 9 bases identical to TRBD2. This CDR3 comprises 14 residues. V trimming: 0 bases; J trimming: 6 bases; junction bases outside the gene matches: 3. Germline CDR1 is PRHDT and CDR2 is FYEKMQ (reference sequence). The CDR3: CASSLGGTSSEQYF. CDR3 DNA: TGTGCCAGCAGCTTAGGCGGGACTAGCTCCGAGCAGTACTTC.

V and J are TRBV7-6 and TRBJ1-5, with D maybe TRBD1 (5 bases). CDR3 length equals 16 residues. Germline assignment: CDR1 SGHVS and CDR2 FNYEAQ. Trimming removed 5 bases at V and 2 bases at J, with 16 bases between. The CDR3 coding sequence is TGTGCCAGCAGCCCCGGGTTGATGGGGGGCAATCAGCCCCAGCATTTT. Amino acid sequence: CASSPGLMGGNQPQHF.

This chain joins TRBV27 and TRBJ1-5; a weak D match, TRBD1 (6 bases). The ends were cut back, 6 bases at V and 3 bases at J, with 12 bases in the middle. In germline, CDR1 is MNHEY, CDR2 SMNVEV (reference sequence). CDR3 length: 14 amino acids. In DNA, the CDR3 is TGTGCCAGCAGGGCCACAGGGTTCAATCAGCCCCAGCATTTT. This translates into CASRATGFNQPQHF.

V and J are TRBV20-1 and TRBJ2-7; D gene uncertain. Germline CDR1 reads DFQATT; CDR2 reads SNEGSKA (reference sequence). The CDR3 is 11 amino acids. Trimming stripped 6 bases from V and 1 base from J, with 7 bases between. The CDR3 DNA follows: TGCAGTGCCACCCTTTCCTACGAGCAGTACTTC. This translates into CSATLSYEQYF.

As concerns this clone: The junction does not match germline at one end; this may be a read error. This rearrangement joins TRBV10-3 to TRBJ2-7, with a possible D match to TRBD2 (5 bases). In germline, CDR1 is ENHRY, CDR2 SYGVKD. CDR3 length equals 14 residues. The CDR3 coding sequence is TGTGCCATCAGTGAGAGTCAAACAGACTACGGGCAGTACTTC. This encodes CAISESQTDYGQYF.

The chain recombines TRBV6-1 with TRBJ1-3, with D hard to call. V was shortened by 8 bases and J by 0 bases, with 5 bases between the two germline ends. Germline V gene data show CDR1 as MNHNS and CDR2 as SASEGT. This CDR3 comprises 12 residues. The CDR3 protein is CASSVSGNTIYF. The CDR3 DNA follows: TGTGCCAGCTCGGTCTCTGGAAACACCATATATTTT.

This clone was counted a few times. This sequence joins TRBV28 and TRBJ2-7; D gene unclear. Per germline, CDR1 MDHEN and CDR2 SYDVKM. The length of the CDR3 is 12 residues. V shed 3 bases and J shed 7 bases, with 10 bases lying between them. CDR3 sequence reads: CASSFEPGEQYF. The CDR3 coding sequence is TGTGCCAGCAGTTTCGAGCCTGGGGAGCAGTACTTC.

This chain links TRBV6-5 with TRBJ2-5; a weak D match, TRBD2 (5 bases). Near its end, the DNA agrees better with TRBJ2-7, so the J call may be wrong. This CDR3 comprises 14 residues. Germline CDR1 reads MNHEY; CDR2 reads SVGAGI. The CDR3 loop is CASSRGLYSYEQYF. The CDR3 region has the DNA TGTGCCAGCAGTCGTGGACTCTACTCCTACGAGCAGTACTTC.

J is TRBJ1-1 and V is TRBV2; D might be TRBD1 (6 bases). This CDR3 comprises 14 residues. Trimming removed 7 bases from V and 1 base from J, with 13 bases in between. CDR1 is SNHLY, CDR2 FYNNEI, per germline. The CDR3 reads CASTNRAGNTEAFF. CDR3 DNA: TGTGCCAGCACCAACAGGGCCGGGAACACTGAAGCTTTCTTT.

V gene TRBV6-5 combines with J gene TRBJ1-3; no clear D. CDR1 is MNHEY, CDR2 SVGAGI, per germline. CDR3 length: 15 residues. V lost 4 bases and J 1 base, leaving 11 bases between the germline ends. The CDR3 here is CASSFDRASGNTIYF. CDR3 bases: TGTGCCAGCAGTTTCGACCGGGCATCTGGAAACACCATATATTTT.

This chain links TRBV5-4 with TRBJ2-2; no firm D call. The V end lost 0 bases, the J end lost 0 bases, and 0 bases lay between the germline ends. There are 13 residues in the CDR3. Looked up from germline, CDR1 is SGHNT and CDR2 is YYREEE (reference sequence). CDR3 in amino acids: CASSLANTGELFF. CDR3 nucleotide sequence: TGTGCCAGCAGCTTGGCGAACACCGGGGAGCTGTTTTTT.

The chain recombines TRBV9 with TRBJ2-2; 9 bases line up with TRBD1. The CDR3 runs to 15 residues. Germline CDR1 SGDLS, CDR2 YYNGEE. With 3 bases clipped from V and 1 base from J, the junction kept 1 base outside the gene matches. The CDR3 spells CASSGTGENTGELFF. The CDR3 nucleotides read TGTGCCAGCAGCGGGACAGGGGAGAACACCGGGGAGCTGTTTTTT.

This clone appeared a few times. The CDR3 DNA reads as TGCAGCGGGGGAGGAAGGGAAGAGACCCAGTACTTC. Residues: CSGGGREETQYF. The V gene is TRBV29-1, the J gene TRBJ2-5; weak D call: TRBD2 (6 bases). V was pared by 7 bases and J by 3 bases, with 12 bases between. CDR1 SQVTM and CDR2 ANQGSEA come from the germline V gene. This CDR3 region has 12 residues.

V usage is TRBV6-5 and J usage is TRBJ1-4, with D perhaps TRBD1 (5 bases). Trimming took 0 bases from V and 4 from J, leaving 12 bases between them. This CDR3 comprises 16 residues. Germline CDR1 MNHEY, CDR2 SVGAGI. The DNA of the CDR3 is TGTGCCAGCAGTTACTCTTGGACACGTGGTAATGAAAAACTGTTTTTT. Translating gives CASSYSWTRGNEKLFF.

This chain joins TRBV5-1 and TRBJ1-5; D is possibly TRBD1 (5 bases). The ends were cut back, 0 bases at V and 9 bases at J, with 10 bases in the middle. Germline CDR1 and CDR2: SGHRS and YFSETQ. The CDR3 extends over 13 amino acids. CDR3 residues: CASSLAEGRPQHF. In DNA, the CDR3 is TGCGCCAGCAGCTTGGCCGAGGGACGGCCCCAGCATTTT.

V and J are TRBV4-1 and TRBJ2-4; perhaps D is TRBD1 or TRBD2 (5 bases each). CDR1 and CDR2 from the germline V gene are MGHRA and YSYEKL. The V and J ends lost 3 bases and 7 bases respectively, with 16 bases between them. This CDR3 contains 15 residues. The CDR3 is CASSHPLTGTNIQYF. The CDR3 nucleotides are TGCGCCAGCAGCCACCCCTTGACTGGGACCAACATTCAGTACTTC.

The V and J genes are TRBV5-1 and TRBJ1-4; D not resolved. CDR1 is SGHRS, CDR2 YFSETQ, per germline. V dropped 3 bases and J dropped 4 bases, with 16 bases sitting between them. CDR3 length: 16 amino acids. The CDR3 region has the DNA TGCGCCAGCAGCTCGGGAGACCGGGGAATTAATGAAAAACTGTTTTTT. It encodes CASSSGDRGINEKLFF. Full variable domain (outside the CDR3, taken from reference TRBV5-1 and TRBJ1-4): KAGVTQTPRYLIKTRGQQVTLSCSPISGHRSVSWYQQTPGQGLQFLFEYFSETQRNKGNFPGRFSGRQFSNSRSEMNVSTLELGDSALYLCASSSGDRGINEKLFFGSGTQLSVL.

The genes are TRBV4-1 and TRBJ1-6; D possibly corresponds to TRBD1 (5 bases). The CDR3 runs to 18 residues. V lost 2 bases to trimming and J lost 0 bases, with 14 bases between them. Germline CDR1 is MGHRA and CDR2 is YSYEKL. The CDR3: CASSQLGPRSSYNSPLHF. CDR3 sequence (DNA): TGCGCCAGCAGCCAACTGGGGCCCCGAAGCTCCTATAATTCACCCCTCCACTTT.

This chain uses TRBV5-5 with TRBJ1-2; D not resolved. The CDR3 loop spans 14 amino acids. V was cut by 5 bases and J by 0 bases, with 11 bases left in between. Germline assignment: CDR1 SGHKS and CDR2 YYEKEE (reference sequence). CDR3: CASSLSAPNYGYTF. CDR3 DNA sequence: TGTGCCAGCAGTTTGTCAGCTCCTAACTATGGCTACACCTTC.

The gene calls are TRBV7-6 and TRBJ2-7; D not certain. Trimming pared 1 base from V and 0 bases from J, leaving 4 bases between. Germline values: CDR1 SGHVS, CDR2 FNYEAQ. The CDR3 runs to 13 residues. CDR3 DNA sequence: TGTGCCAGCAGCTTAGGACCCTCCTACGAGCAGTACTTC. This encodes CASSLGPSYEQYF.

This rearrangement joins TRBV5-1 to TRBJ2-3; 8 bases agree with TRBD2. The germline V gene encodes CDR1 SGHRS and CDR2 YFSETQ. Trimming cost V 3 bases and J 3 bases; bases outside gene matches: 9. This CDR3 spans 16 amino acids. The CDR3 is CASSSGSGTRTDTQYF. The CDR3 DNA reads TGCGCCAGCAGCTCGGGCTCTGGGACTAGGACAGATACGCAGTATTTT.

As concerns this clone: This specimen includes other DNA sequences encoding the same CDR3. The chain joins TRBV6-5 to TRBJ1-1; maybe TRBD1 (5 bases). Trimming took off 0 bases at V and 0 bases at J, with 8 bases between the two ends. Per the germline V gene, CDR1 is MNHEY and CDR2 is SVGAGI. This CDR3 comprises 15 residues. CDR3 in amino acids: CASSYSGGMNTEAFF. Here the CDR3 DNA reads TGTGCCAGCAGTTACTCCGGGGGAATGAACACTGAAGCTTTCTTT.

The rearrangement uses TRBV5-4 and TRBJ2-2; 9 positions agree with TRBD1. V trimming: 1 base; J trimming: 3 bases; junction bases outside the gene matches: 7. The CDR3 spans 17 residues. Germline CDR1 reads SGHNT; CDR2 reads YYREEE (reference sequence). CDR3 sequence reads: CASSLWEGQGDTGELFF. DNA of the CDR3: TGTGCCAGCAGCTTGTGGGAGGGACAGGGAGACACCGGGGAGCTGTTTTTT.